There are a few counts of the clone carrying this T cell receptor (beta chain). Its antigen is as yet unknown. The data derive from a study of T cell repertoires in aging, cancer and after chemotherapy. The wider study: The full dataset contained roughly 9 million TCR reads.

TCR beta rearrangements were amplified from peripheral blood genomic DNA. Study outcomes and limitations: Median generation probability rose over the chemotherapy interval in each cancer cohort, suggesting rebound thymic output.

This CDR3 comprises 16 residues. Germline V gene sequence: CDR1 MGHRA, CDR2 YSYEKL. Losses at the gene ends were 2 bases for V and 2 bases for J; bases not matched to a gene: 6. Multiplex touch-down PCR with TRB-A/B primers amplified rearranged V-D-J TRB sequences. TCRdb analysed the multiplex PCR reads with MiXCR anew, one entry per CDR3 protein. The repertoire holds about 2,000 distinct CDR3 sequences, with 25% as singletons. The receptor was isolated from a human donor with a solid tumor. V gene TRBV4-1 combines with J gene TRBJ2-7; 10 positions match TRBD1. Sequenced sample: blood. CDR3 sequence reads: CASSQPRQGAPYEQYF. For the CDR3, the DNA is TGCGCCAGCAGCCAACCCAGACAGGGGGCCCCCTACGAGCAGTACTTC.